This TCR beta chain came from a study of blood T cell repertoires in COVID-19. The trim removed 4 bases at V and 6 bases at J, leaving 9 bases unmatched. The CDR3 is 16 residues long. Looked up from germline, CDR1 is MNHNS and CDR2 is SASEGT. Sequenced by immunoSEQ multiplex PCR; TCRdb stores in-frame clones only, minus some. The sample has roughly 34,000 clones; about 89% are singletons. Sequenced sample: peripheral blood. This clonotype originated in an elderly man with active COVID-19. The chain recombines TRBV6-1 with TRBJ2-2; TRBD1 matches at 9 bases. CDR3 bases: TGTGCCAGCAGTGGCCGGACAGGGGTCATATCCGGGGAGCTGTTTTTT. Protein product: CASSGRTGVISGELFF.